Below, 12 T cell receptor beta chains from the same sample are listed, as sequenced in a study of T cell responses to AZD1222 COVID-19 vaccine. Measured with immunoSEQ multiplex PCR; TCRdb has only the in-frame clones, and not every one. The sample consists of around 150,000 clones, 90% to 95% of them appearing once. Sequenced here: peripheral blood, sampled 28 days after the second AZD1222 dose. These receptors all stem from an adult who received the AZD1222 COVID-19 vaccine.

The chain links TRBV7-2 to TRBJ1-2, with 7 bases fitting TRBD1. The CDR3 is 15 residues long. Trimming took 0 bases from V and 4 from J; bases not matched to a gene: 5. Looked up from germline, CDR1 is SGHTA and CDR2 is FQGNSA. The CDR3 region is CASSLAMGTVYGYTF. CDR3 DNA sequence: TGTGCCAGCAGCTTAGCGATGGGGACAGTCTATGGCTACACCTTC.

The chain couples TRBV4-1 to TRBJ2-2; D remains unclear. Germline V CDR1 and CDR2: MGHRA, YSYEKL. This CDR3 contains 18 residues. Trimming pared 1 base from V and 2 bases from J, leaving 17 bases between. The CDR3 loop is CASSQVPGQDSNTGELFF. The CDR3 DNA is TGCGCCAGCAGCCAAGTCCCTGGTCAGGATAGTAACACCGGGGAGCTGTTTTTT.

This chain joins TRBV5-1 and TRBJ1-1; no definite D call. Germline CDR1 is SGHRS and CDR2 is YFSETQ. The germline V and J ends were trimmed by 2 bases and 5 bases, with 19 bases remaining between them. The CDR3 spans 16 residues. The CDR3 loop is CASSFGDYRMGTEAFF. CDR3 DNA sequence: TGCGCCAGCAGCTTCGGGGATTATAGGATGGGAACTGAAGCTTTCTTT.

V and J are TRBV7-2 and TRBJ2-7; 7 bases fit TRBD2. J gave up 0 bases and V 5 bases, and 10 bases lay outside the gene matches. CDR3 size: 16 residues. Germline V CDR1 and CDR2: SGHTA, FQGNSA. CDR3 bases: TGTGCCAGCAGCCCTCTAAGCGGGGCGAGCTCCTACGAGCAGTACTTC. This gives the protein CASSPLSGASSYEQYF.

The J gene is TRBJ1-1, the V gene TRBV3-1 (or the pseudogene TRBV3-2); unclear D gene. Germline V gives CDR1 LGHDT, CDR2 YNNKEL (reference sequence). CDR3 size: 13 residues. The V end was cut by 4 bases, the J end by 12 bases, with 18 bases between. The CDR3 loop reads CASSPPDDLKPFF. As DNA, the CDR3 is TGTGCCAGCAGCCCCCCAGACGACCTAAAGCCTTTCTTT.

The chain links TRBV6-2 or TRBV6-3 to TRBJ2-1, with TRBD2 matching over 11 bases. This CDR3 region has 16 residues. Trimming took 2 bases from V and 4 from J; bases not matched to a gene: 4. CDR1 and CDR2 (germline): MNHEY, SVGEGT. CDR3 sequence: CASSYTSGGIYNEQFF. DNA for the CDR3: TGTGCCAGCAGTTACACTAGCGGGGGTATTTACAATGAGCAGTTCTTC.

The CDR3 nucleotides read TGTGCCAGCAGCCAAGTGACAAGCGAGTTATACGAGCAGTACTTC. Residues: CASSQVTSELYEQYF. The chain employs TRBV4-2 and TRBJ2-7; D unresolved. CDR1 and CDR2 (germline): LGHNA, YNFKEQ. V was pared by 1 base and J by 4 bases, with 14 bases between. The length of the CDR3 is 15 residues.

The chain has TRBV14 and TRBJ1-1; the D gene is possibly TRBD1 (5 bases). Germline V gene sequence: CDR1 SGHDN, CDR2 FVKESK. The length of the CDR3 is 16 residues. The V gene lost 2 bases and the J gene lost 10 bases, with 23 bases spanning the gap. This CDR3 reads CASSQPTLRGPLRAFF. The CDR3 nucleotides read TGTGCCAGCAGCCAACCTACGCTTCGGGGACCCTTACGAGCTTTCTTT.

CDR3 in DNA: TGTGCCAGCAGCCTGCTGGCGGCTACCGGGGAGCTGTTTTTT. Protein product: CASSLLAATGELFF. The chain links TRBV5-8 to TRBJ2-2; D call uncertain. Looked up from germline, CDR1 is SGHTS and CDR2 is YDEGEE. The CDR3 is made up of 14 amino acids. V was shortened by 4 bases and J by 5 bases, with 12 bases between the two germline ends.

The CDR3, as DNA: TGTGCCAGCAGCTTAGAGGTTGCTAATGAAAAACTGTTTTTT. Amino acids: CASSLEVANEKLFF. The J gene is TRBJ1-4, the V gene TRBV7-9; no clear D. The CDR3 is made up of 14 amino acids. The V gene lost 1 base and the J gene lost 3 bases, with 6 bases spanning the gap. Germline CDR1 reads SEHNR; CDR2 reads FQNEAQ (reference sequence). The complete variable domain, with remaining parts taken from reference TRBV7-9 and TRBJ1-4, reads DTGVSQNPRHKITKRGQNVTFRCDPISEHNRLYWYRQTLGQGPEFLTYFQNEAQLEKSRLLSDRFSAERPKGSFSTLEIQRTEQGDSAMYLCASSLEVANEKLFFGSGTQLSVL.

This rearrangement joins TRBV18 to TRBJ1-4, with TRBD1 as a possible D gene (6 bases). From germline, CDR1 is KGHSH and CDR2 LQKENI. V was shortened by 5 bases and J by 2 bases, with 12 bases between the two germline ends. CDR3 size: 15 residues. The DNA for the CDR3 is TGTGCCAGCTCATCAACAGGGTACACTAATGAAAAACTGTTTTTT. Protein sequence: CASSSTGYTNEKLFF.

This chain links TRBV6-2 or TRBV6-3 with TRBJ2-1; TRBD2 matches 7 bases. J lost 4 bases, V lost 6 bases, and 12 bases had no gene match. The CDR3 spans 16 residues. From germline, CDR1 is MNHEY and CDR2 SVGEGT. CDR3 sequence reads: CASSWGTKLIYNEQFF. The CDR3 DNA is TGTGCCAGCAGCTGGGGGACTAAACTAATTTACAATGAGCAGTTCTTC.